Listed below are T cell receptor beta chains from one sample, sequenced in a study of tumor-infiltrating lymphocytes in primary liver carcinoma. MiXCR was run by TCRdb on the multiplex PCR reads, yielding one entry per CDR3 protein. Here the sample spans approximately 330,000 distinct CDR3 sequences, less than 70% being singletons. The specimen sequenced was peripheral blood. These receptors were taken from a man aged 35-49 years with primary liver carcinoma and hepatitis B virus infection. CDR3s include the opening cysteine and the closing phenylalanine or tryptophan. The D gene is left open where the match is weak. A row's size may be missing; if present it is once, few, many or a size class.

J gene	clone size	D gene	V gene	CDR3 protein	CDR3 DNA
TRBJ2-7	NA	TRBD2	TRBV11-2	CACSPGLAGALEQYF	TGTGCCTGCAGCCCAGGACTAGCGGGCGCCTTGGAACAGTACTTC
TRBJ1-2	many	TRBD1	TRBV28	CASKGQATYGYTF	TGTGCCAGCAAGGGACAGGCGACATATGGCTACACCTTC
TRBJ2-1	many	TRBD2	TRBV6-2/TRBV6-3	CASIEGGPLNEQFF	TGTGCCAGCATAGAGGGAGGGCCTCTCAATGAGCAGTTCTTC
TRBJ1-2	many	NA	TRBV11-1	CASSPEGGRGYTF	TGTGCCAGCAGCCCCGAGGGGGGGCGAGGCTACACCTTC
TRBJ1-1	once	NA	TRBV11-2	CASSPSGQGMVNTEAFF	TGTGCCAGCAGCCCCTCGGGGCAGGGGATGGTTAACACTGAAGCTTTCTTT
TRBJ2-5	NA	TRBD2	TRBV11-2	CASNLEGATSAAETRYF	TGTGCCAGCAACTTAGAGGGAGCGACTAGCGCGGCAGAGACCCGGTACTTC
TRBJ2-7	NA	TRBD2	TRBV6-6	CVSSYWRLAGVASYEQYF	TGTGTCAGTAGTTACTGGAGACTAGCGGGGGTCGCGTCCTACGAGCAGTACTTC
TRBJ2-3	NA	NA	TRBV11-2	CANGLPAVYSTDTQYF	TGTGCCAACGGCCTACCAGCGGTATATAGCACAGATACGCAGTATTTT
TRBJ2-5	many	NA	TRBV11-2	CASSLTGRSQETQYF	TGTGCCAGCAGCCTCACAGGACGGAGCCAAGAGACCCAGTACTTC
TRBJ2-3	NA	NA	TRBV5-4	CASSLAPGLRSTDTQYF	TGTGCCAGCAGCTTGGCCCCAGGGCTTAGGAGCACAGATACGCAGTATTTT
TRBJ2-5	NA	TRBD2	TRBV6-5	CASSAGLAGAVTQYF	TGTGCGAGCAGCGCGGGACTAGCGGGAGCAGTGACCCAGTACTTC
TRBJ2-2	many	NA	TRBV6-1	CASSYENTNTGELFF	TGTGCCAGCAGCTACGAAAATACGAACACCGGGGAGCTGTTTTTT
TRBJ2-2	NA	TRBD2	TRBV5-4	CASRREGRNTGELFF	TGTGCCAGCAGAAGGGAGGGGCGGAACACCGGGGAGCTGTTTTTT
TRBJ2-7	few	NA	TRBV28	CASSITHASYEQYF	TGTGCCAGCAGTATCACCCACGCCTCCTACGAGCAGTACTTC
TRBJ1-2	NA	NA	TRBV6-1	CASNESHDNYGYAF	TGTGCCAGCAATGAAAGTCACGACAACTATGGCTACGCCTTC
TRBJ2-7	few	NA	TRBV6-6	CASSYLGGENYEQYF	TGTGCCAGCAGTTACTTAGGAGGGGAGAACTACGAGCAGTACTTC
TRBJ1-6	NA	NA	TRBV4-1	CASSQVGGSSYNSPLHF	TGCGCCAGCAGCCAAGTAGGAGGAAGCTCCTATAATTCACCCCTCCACTTT
TRBJ2-5	many	NA	TRBV6-1	CASSDLGAHQETQYF	TGTGCCAGCAGTGACCTAGGAGCGCATCAAGAGACCCAGTACTTC
TRBJ2-1	NA	TRBD2	TRBV11-2	CASSGLAGGHNEQFF	TGTGCCAGCAGTGGACTAGCGGGAGGCCACAATGAGCAGTTCTTC
TRBJ1-2	NA	NA	TRBV11-2	CASSLDFARSAREKYGYTF	TGTGCCAGCAGCTTAGATTTTGCTCGGAGTGCGAGAGAGAAATATGGCTACACCTTC
TRBJ1-1	NA	NA	TRBV5-6	CASSLGLSSSTEAFF	TGTGCCAGCAGCCTGGGACTGTCCTCGAGCACTGAAGCTTTCTTT
TRBJ1-5	NA	NA	TRBV4-1	CASSQDGRWVRPRHF	TGCGCCAGCAGCCAAGATGGACGGTGGGTGCGGCCCCGGCATTTT
TRBJ1-1	NA	NA	TRBV25-1	CASSEETGNTEAFF	TGTGCCAGCAGTGAGGAAACAGGTAACACTGAAGCTTTCTTT
TRBJ1-2	few	NA	TRBV6-2/TRBV6-3	CASSDGQNYGYTF	TGTGCCAGCAGTGACGGACAGAACTATGGCTACACCTTC
TRBJ2-5	NA	NA	TRBV6-5	CASSYGGIHETQYF	TGTGCCAGCAGTTACGGGGGAATCCATGAGACCCAGTACTTC
TRBJ2-5	NA	TRBD2	TRBV12-3/TRBV12-4	CASSLTSGSSETQYF	TGTGCCAGCAGTTTGACTAGCGGGAGTTCCGAGACCCAGTACTTC
TRBJ2-5	once	TRBD2	TRBV6-6	CASSVAGLEETQYF	TGTGCCAGTAGTGTAGCGGGACTCGAAGAGACCCAGTACTTC
TRBJ1-2	NA	NA	TRBV11-2	CVSSPWQWRGYTF	TGTGTCAGCAGCCCCTGGCAGTGGCGCGGCTACACCTTC
TRBJ2-1	NA	NA	TRBV11-2	CASSFWGANKQLF	TGTGCCAGCAGCTTTTGGGGGGCCAATAAGCAGCTCTTC
TRBJ2-5	NA	NA	TRBV11-2	CASSPTEVRETQYF	TGTGCCAGCAGCCCTACAGAGGTTAGGGAGACCCAGTACTTC
TRBJ2-3	many	TRBD2	TRBV6-5	CASSYDPPGLAGFSTDTQYF	TGTGCCAGCAGTTACGACCCCCCGGGACTAGCGGGGTTTAGCACAGATACGCAGTATTTT
TRBJ1-5	NA	NA	TRBV6-1	CASSDFGTGVEPQHF	TGTGCCAGCAGTGACTTCGGTACAGGAGTAGAGCCCCAGCATTTT
TRBJ1-3	NA	NA	TRBV29-1	CNVEPPGQVDTIYF	TGCAACGTTGAACCGCCAGGGCAAGTAGACACCATATATTTT
TRBJ1-3	once	NA	TRBV6-5	CASANSAAGNTIYF	TGTGCCAGTGCTAACAGTGCTGCTGGAAACACCATATATTTT
TRBJ2-7	many	NA	TRBV6-6	CASSGDSYEQYF	TGTGCCAGCAGTGGGGACTCCTACGAGCAGTACTTC
TRBJ2-1	NA	TRBD2	TRBV11-2	CASSLEPASGGRYNEQFF	TGTGCCAGCAGCTTAGAGCCGGCTAGCGGAGGACGCTATAATGAGCAGTTCTTC
TRBJ2-7	few	NA	TRBV5-1	CASSFRVLDEQYF	TGCGCCAGCAGCTTTCGGGTTCTCGACGAGCAGTACTTC
TRBJ1-1	NA	TRBD1	TRBV29-1	CSVSTGQGALSTEALF	TGCAGCGTTTCGACCGGACAGGGGGCGCTTAGCACTGAAGCCTTATTT
TRBJ2-3	NA	TRBD2	TRBV10-2	CASSEAGGPRDTQYF	TGCGCCAGCAGTGAGGCGGGAGGGCCCAGAGATACGCAGTATTTT
TRBJ2-1	NA	TRBD1	TRBV11-2	CASSSGTGGGEQFF	TGTGCCAGCAGCTCTGGGACAGGGGGCGGTGAGCAGTTCTTC
TRBJ2-1	many	NA	TRBV11-2	CASSPGVVNEQFF	TGTGCCAGCAGCCCTGGGGTGGTGAATGAGCAGTTCTTC
TRBJ1-1	NA	NA	TRBV7-9	CANSFGMNTEAFF	TGTGCCAACAGCTTTGGCATGAACACTGAAGCTTTCTTT
TRBJ2-7	NA	NA	TRBV12-3/TRBV12-4	CASSLSGACEQYF	TGTGCCAGCAGTTTATCGGGCGCCTGCGAGCAGTACTTC
TRBJ2-1	few	TRBD2	TRBV5-5	CASSFLLAGAPEQFF	TGTGCCAGCAGCTTTCTACTAGCGGGAGCCCCTGAGCAGTTCTTC
TRBJ2-3	NA	TRBD1	TRBV29-1	CSAPGQGALDTQYF	TGCAGCGCTCCTGGACAGGGGGCTTTGGATACGCAGTATTTT
TRBJ1-5	NA	TRBD1	TRBV6-2/TRBV6-3	CASRSSQGRNQPKHF	TGTGCCAGTAGATCCTCACAGGGGCGCAATCAGCCCAAGCATTTT
TRBJ2-7	once	TRBD1	TRBV5-1	CANSRGTGRSYEQYF	TGCGCCAACAGCCGGGGGACAGGGAGAAGCTACGAGCAGTACTTC
TRBJ2-3	once	TRBD1	TRBV11-2	CASSLVGPTGVVYTQYF	TGTGCCAGCAGCTTAGTGGGACCTACAGGGGTTGTTTATACGCAGTATTTT
TRBJ2-2	many	NA	TRBV4-1	CASSHPKRVPNTGELFF	TGCGCCAGCAGCCACCCTAAGCGGGTCCCTAACACCGGGGAGCTGTTTTTT
TRBJ1-2	NA	NA	TRBV5-1	CASSSGGGYTF	TGCGCCAGCAGCTCAGGTGGCGGCTACACCTTC